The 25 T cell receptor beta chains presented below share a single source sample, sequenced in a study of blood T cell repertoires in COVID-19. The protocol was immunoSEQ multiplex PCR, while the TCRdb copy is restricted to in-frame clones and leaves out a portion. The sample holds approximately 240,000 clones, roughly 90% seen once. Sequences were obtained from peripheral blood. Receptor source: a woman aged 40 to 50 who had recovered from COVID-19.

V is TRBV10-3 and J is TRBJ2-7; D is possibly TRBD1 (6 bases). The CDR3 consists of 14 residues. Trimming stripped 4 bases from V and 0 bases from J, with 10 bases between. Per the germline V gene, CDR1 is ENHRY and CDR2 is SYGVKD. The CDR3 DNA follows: TGTGCCATCAGTGCAGGGGTCGTCTCCTACGAGCAGTACTTC. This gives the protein CAISAGVVSYEQYF.

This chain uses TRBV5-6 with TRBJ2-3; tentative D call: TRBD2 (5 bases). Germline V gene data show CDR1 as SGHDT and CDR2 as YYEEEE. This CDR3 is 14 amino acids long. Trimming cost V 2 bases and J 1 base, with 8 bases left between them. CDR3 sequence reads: CASSFGGGTDTQYF. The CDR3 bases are TGTGCCAGCAGCTTTGGAGGAGGCACAGATACGCAGTATTTT.

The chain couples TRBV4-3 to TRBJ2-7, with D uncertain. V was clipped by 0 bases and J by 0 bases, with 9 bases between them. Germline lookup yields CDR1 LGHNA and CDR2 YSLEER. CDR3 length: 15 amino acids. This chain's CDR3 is CASSQEPTDSYEQYF. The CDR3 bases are TGCGCCAGCAGCCAAGAGCCAACTGACTCCTACGAGCAGTACTTC.

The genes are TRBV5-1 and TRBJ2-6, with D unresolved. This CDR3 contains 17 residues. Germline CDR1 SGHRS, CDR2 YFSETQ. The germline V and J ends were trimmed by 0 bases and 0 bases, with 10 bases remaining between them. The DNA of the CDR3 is TGCGCCAGCAGCTTGGCCGGTGGGCCCTCTGGGGCCAACGTCCTGACTTTC. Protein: CASSLAGGPSGANVLTF. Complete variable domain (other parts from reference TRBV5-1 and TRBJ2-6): KAGVTQTPRYLIKTRGQQVTLSCSPISGHRSVSWYQQTPGQGLQFLFEYFSETQRNKGNFPGRFSGRQFSNSRSEMNVSTLELGDSALYLCASSLAGGPSGANVLTFGAGSRLTVL.

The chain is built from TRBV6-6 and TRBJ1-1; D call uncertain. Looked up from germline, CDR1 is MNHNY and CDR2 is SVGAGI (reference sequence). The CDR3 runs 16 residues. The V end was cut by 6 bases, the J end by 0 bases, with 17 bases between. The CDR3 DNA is TGTGCCAGCAGGCCCACAGTAAGCGGGATGAACACTGAAGCTTTCTTT. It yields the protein CASRPTVSGMNTEAFF.

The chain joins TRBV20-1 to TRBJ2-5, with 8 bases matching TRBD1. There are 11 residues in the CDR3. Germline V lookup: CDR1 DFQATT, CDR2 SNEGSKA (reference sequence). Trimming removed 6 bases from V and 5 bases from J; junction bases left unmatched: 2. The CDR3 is CSAGDRETQYF. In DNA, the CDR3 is TGCAGTGCGGGGGACAGGGAGACCCAGTACTTC.

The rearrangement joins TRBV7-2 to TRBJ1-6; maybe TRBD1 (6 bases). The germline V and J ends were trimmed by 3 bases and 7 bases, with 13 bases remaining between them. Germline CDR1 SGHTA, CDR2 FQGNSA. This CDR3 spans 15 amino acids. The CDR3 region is CASSFAQGFNSPLHF. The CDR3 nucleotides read TGTGCCAGCAGCTTCGCACAGGGTTTCAATTCACCCCTCCACTTT.

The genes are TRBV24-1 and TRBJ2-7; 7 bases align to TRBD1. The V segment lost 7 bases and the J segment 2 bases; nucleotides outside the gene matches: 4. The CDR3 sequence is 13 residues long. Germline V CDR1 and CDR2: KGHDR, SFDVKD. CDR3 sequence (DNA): TGTGCCACCAGAGGGACAGAAACCTACGAGCAGTACTTC. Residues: CATRGTETYEQYF.

CDR3 coding DNA: TGTGCCAGCAGCAACCTCTCTGGCGGGGGGTGGGCAGGAAGTTACGAGCAGTACTTC. Translation gives CASSNLSGGGWAGSYEQYF. V gene TRBV2 combines with J gene TRBJ2-7; TRBD2 matches at 8 bases. Germline trimming cut 6 bases from V and 4 bases from J; bases unmatched to any gene: 23. The CDR3 consists of 19 residues. CDR1 and CDR2 from the germline V gene are SNHLY and FYNNEI.

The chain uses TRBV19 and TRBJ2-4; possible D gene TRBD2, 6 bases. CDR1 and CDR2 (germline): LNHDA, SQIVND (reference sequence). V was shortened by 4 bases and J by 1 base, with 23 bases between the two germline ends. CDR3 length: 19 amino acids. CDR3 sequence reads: CASSTGTQKVGTAKNIQYF. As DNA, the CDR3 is TGTGCCAGTAGTACCGGGACTCAGAAAGTGGGGACGGCCAAAAACATTCAGTACTTC.

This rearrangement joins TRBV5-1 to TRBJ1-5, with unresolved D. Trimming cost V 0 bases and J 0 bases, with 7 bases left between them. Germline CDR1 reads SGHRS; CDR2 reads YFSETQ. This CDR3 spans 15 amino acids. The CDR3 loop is CASSLAGDSNQPQHF. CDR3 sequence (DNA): TGCGCCAGCAGCTTGGCCGGGGATAGCAATCAGCCCCAGCATTTT.

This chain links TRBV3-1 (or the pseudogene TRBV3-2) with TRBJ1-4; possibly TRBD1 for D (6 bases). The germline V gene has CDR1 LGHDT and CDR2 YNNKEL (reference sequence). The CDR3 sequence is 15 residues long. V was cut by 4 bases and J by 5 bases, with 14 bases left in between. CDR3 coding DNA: TGTGCCAGCAGCCTCCAGGGGAGTGGAAATGAAAAACTGTTTTTT. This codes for CASSLQGSGNEKLFF.

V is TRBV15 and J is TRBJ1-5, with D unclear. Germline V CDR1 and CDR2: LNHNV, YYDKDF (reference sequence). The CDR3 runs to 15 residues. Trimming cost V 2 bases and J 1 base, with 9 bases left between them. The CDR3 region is CATSRFGVSNQPQHF. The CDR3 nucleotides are TGTGCCACCAGCAGATTCGGGGTCAGCAATCAGCCCCAGCATTTT.

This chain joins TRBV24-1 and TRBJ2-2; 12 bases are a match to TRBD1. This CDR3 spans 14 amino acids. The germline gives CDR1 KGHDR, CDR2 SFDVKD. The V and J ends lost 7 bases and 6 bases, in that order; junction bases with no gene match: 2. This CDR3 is CATRGQGAAGELFF. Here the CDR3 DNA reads TGTGCCACCAGGGGACAGGGGGCCGCCGGGGAGCTGTTTTTT.

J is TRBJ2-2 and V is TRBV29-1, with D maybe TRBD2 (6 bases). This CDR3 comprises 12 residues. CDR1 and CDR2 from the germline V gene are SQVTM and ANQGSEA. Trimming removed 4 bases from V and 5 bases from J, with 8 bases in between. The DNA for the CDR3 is TGCAGCGTTGTGCGGGGAACCGGGGAGCTGTTTTTT. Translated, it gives CSVVRGTGELFF.

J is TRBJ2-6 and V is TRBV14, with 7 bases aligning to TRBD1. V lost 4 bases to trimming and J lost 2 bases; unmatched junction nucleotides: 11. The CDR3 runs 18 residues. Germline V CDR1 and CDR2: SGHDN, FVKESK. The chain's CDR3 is CASSPYETGATGANVLTF. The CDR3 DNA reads TGTGCCAGCAGCCCCTATGAAACAGGGGCAACTGGGGCCAACGTCCTGACTTTC.

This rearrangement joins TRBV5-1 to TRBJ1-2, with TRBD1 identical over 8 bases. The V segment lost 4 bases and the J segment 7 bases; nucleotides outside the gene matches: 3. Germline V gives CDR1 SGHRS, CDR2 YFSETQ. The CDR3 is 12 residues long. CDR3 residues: CASSVDRGGYTF. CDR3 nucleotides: TGCGCCAGCAGCGTTGACAGGGGTGGCTACACCTTC.

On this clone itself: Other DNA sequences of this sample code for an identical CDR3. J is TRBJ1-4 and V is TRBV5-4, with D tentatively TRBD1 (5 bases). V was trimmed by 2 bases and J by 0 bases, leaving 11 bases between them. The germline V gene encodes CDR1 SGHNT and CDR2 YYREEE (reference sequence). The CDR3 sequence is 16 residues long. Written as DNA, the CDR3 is TGTGCCAGCAGCTTTGGAGGGACCGCAACTAATGAAAAACTGTTTTTT. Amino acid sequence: CASSFGGTATNEKLFF. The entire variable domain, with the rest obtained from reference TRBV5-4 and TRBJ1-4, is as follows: ETGVTQSPTHLIKTRGQQVTLRCSSQSGHNTVSWYQQALGQGPQFIFQYYREEENGRGNFPPRFSGLQFPNYSSELNVNALELDDSALYLCASSFGGTATNEKLFFGSGTQLSVL.

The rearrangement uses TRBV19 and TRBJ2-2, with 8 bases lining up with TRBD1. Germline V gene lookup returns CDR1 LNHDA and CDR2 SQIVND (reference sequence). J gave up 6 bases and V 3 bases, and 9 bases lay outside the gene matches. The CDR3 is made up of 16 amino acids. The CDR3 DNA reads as TGTGCCAGTAGTATTTCTGGACAGGGAGTCCCCGGGGAGCTGTTTTTT. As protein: CASSISGQGVPGELFF.

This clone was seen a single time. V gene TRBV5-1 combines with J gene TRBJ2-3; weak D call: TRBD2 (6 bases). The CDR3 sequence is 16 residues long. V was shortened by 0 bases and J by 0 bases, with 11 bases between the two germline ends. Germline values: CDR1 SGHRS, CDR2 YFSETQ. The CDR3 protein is CASSLDWRGSTDTQYF. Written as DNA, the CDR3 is TGCGCCAGCAGCTTGGATTGGCGGGGAAGCACAGATACGCAGTATTTT.

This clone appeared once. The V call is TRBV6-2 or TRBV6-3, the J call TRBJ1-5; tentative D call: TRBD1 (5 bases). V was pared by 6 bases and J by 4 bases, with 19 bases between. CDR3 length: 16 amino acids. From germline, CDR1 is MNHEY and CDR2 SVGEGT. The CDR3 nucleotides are TGTGCCAGCAGCCCCAGGGCGGCTGGGTATAATCAGCCCCAGCATTTT. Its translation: CASSPRAAGYNQPQHF.

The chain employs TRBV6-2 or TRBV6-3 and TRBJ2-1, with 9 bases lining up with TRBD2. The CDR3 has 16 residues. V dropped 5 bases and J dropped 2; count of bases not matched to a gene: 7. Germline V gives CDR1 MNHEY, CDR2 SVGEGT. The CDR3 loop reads CASSRSGRIPYNEQFF. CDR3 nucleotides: TGTGCCAGCAGTCGAAGCGGGAGGATTCCCTACAATGAGCAGTTCTTC.

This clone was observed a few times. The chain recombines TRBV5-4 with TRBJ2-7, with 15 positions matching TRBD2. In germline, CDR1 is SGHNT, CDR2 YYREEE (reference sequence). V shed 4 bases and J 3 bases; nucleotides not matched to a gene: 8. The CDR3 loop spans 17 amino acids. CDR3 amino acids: CASSTGLAGGFRYEQYF. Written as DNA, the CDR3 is TGTGCCAGCAGCACGGGACTAGCGGGAGGTTTTCGCTACGAGCAGTACTTC.

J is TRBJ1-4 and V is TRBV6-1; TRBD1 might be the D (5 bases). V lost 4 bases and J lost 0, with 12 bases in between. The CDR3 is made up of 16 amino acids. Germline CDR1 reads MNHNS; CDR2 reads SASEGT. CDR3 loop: CASSVRGYATNEKLFF. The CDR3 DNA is TGTGCCAGCAGTGTCCGGGGGTATGCAACTAATGAAAAACTGTTTTTT.

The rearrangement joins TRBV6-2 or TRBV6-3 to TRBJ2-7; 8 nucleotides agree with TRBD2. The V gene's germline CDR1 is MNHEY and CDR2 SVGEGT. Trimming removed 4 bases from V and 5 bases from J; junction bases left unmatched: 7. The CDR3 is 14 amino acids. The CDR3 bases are TGTGCCAGCAGTTTTTTAGGCGGGAGGAACGAGCAGTACTTC. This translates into CASSFLGGRNEQYF.